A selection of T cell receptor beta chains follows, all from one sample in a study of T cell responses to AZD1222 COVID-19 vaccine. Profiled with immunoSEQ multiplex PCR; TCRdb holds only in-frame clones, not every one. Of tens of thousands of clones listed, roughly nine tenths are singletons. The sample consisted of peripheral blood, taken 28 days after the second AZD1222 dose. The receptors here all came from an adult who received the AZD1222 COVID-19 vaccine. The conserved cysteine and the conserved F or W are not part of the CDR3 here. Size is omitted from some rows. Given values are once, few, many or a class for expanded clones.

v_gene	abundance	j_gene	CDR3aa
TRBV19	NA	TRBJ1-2	ASSSFDTVRNYGYT
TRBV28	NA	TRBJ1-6	ASSTGPGPLH
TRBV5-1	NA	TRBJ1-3	ASSLTPPDSGNTIY
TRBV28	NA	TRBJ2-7	ASSLWPEQY
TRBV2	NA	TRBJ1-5	ASSVDDYSNQPQH
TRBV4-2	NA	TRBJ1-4	ASSQDGKVGTNEKLF
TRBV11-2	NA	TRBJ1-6	ASSLGPGRNSPLH
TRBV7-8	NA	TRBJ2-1	ASSFTLRTGGRNEQF
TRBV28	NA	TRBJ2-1	ASSLHQGLAANEQF
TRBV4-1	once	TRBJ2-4	ASSQTRDSVAKNIQY
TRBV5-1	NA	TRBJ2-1	ASCRPLAGEVDEQF
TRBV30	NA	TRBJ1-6	AWDRDGSPLH
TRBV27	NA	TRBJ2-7	ASSPNGQGKEQY
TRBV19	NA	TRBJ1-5	ASSMDRGPSNQPQH
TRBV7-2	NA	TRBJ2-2	ASSFLRTNTGELF
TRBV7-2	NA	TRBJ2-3	ASSLVAGMADTQY
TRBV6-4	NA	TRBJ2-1	ATSNDLGGEQF
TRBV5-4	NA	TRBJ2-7	ASRAQGVYEQY
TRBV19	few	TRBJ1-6	ASSIQGVGSPLH
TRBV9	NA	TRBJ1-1	ASSAAMDSLMNTEAF
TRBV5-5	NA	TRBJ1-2	ASSLDHSKGGYT
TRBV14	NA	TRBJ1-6	ASSHNSPLH
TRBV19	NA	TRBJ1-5	ASSTPSGAPQH
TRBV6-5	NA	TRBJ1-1	ASSHPRGENTEAF
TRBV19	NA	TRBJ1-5	ASSKGRGSMAPGVVQPQH
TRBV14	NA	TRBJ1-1	ASSQGWVTEAF
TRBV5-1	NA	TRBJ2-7	ASSADRYEQY